Detailed here is one T cell receptor beta chain. Its antigen remains undetermined. No base-level quality is on record; no much larger clone is a single base apart. These data come from a study of shared clonotypes between healthy human individuals (dated by TCRdb to 2019 to 2021). A note on the overall study: The cohort comprised a couple of women and a few men aged 18 to 49 years. For each donor, three plates each were used for CD4 naive and CD4 memory, two plates were used for CD8 naive, and one plate was used for CD8 memory. To estimate repertoire size and how much clonotype sharing occurs between individuals, the study deeply sequenced the blood TCR repertoires of about five healthy adults. To increase sequencing depth and limit assay-specific biases, different laboratories used diverse techniques to prepare libraries and sequence TCR repertoires. Each donor's leukapheresis produced roughly between roughly 0.94 and 9.5 billion PBMCs. General conclusions and limits of the study: Only blood was sampled, and tissue TCR repertoires likely differ from those in blood. The genetic and exposure-history diversity represented was limited by the small number of donors. Naive subsets generally had larger estimated clonotype richness than memory subsets did. About 5% of naive CD4, 3.5% of naive CD8, around 2.3% of memory CD4, and roughly 0.4% of memory CD8 clonotypes were shared across several donors. Clonotypes shared by all four sorted-subset donors showed higher generation probabilities than non-shared clonotypes. Pairwise subsampling indicated that sequencing depth was expected to affect the degree of clonotype sharing among donors. Incomplete sequencing was indicated by rarefaction of sorted-subset datasets, despite the large sequencing depth.

Counted from cysteine to phenylalanine, this CDR3 has 15 amino acids. The entry retains the CDR3 DNA only, 45 bases that are in frame from base 1. The germline V gene gives CDR1 as KGHSH and CDR2 as LQKENI. Between the V and J ends, shortened by 1 base and 0 bases respectively, the junction contains 7 bases. Healthy HIV-negative adults with no recently reported acute infections or vaccinations were included as donors. All donors were Caucasian adults living in Nashville, Tennessee, USA. CD8 memory samples consisted of magnetically selected CD45RO+ cells combined with CCR7-negative CD45RA+ effector memory (TemRA) cells. After blood collection by leukapheresis, PBMCs were isolated using Ficoll-Histopaque density gradient centrifugation and then cryopreserved in the vapor phase of liquid nitrogen. Analytical flow cytometry was used to check the purity and quantity of each magnetically sorted T cell population. Genomic DNA was isolated from every sorted fraction and measured by UV absorbance on a Nanodrop 2000c.

TCR CDR3 regions were amplified from genomic DNA by multiplex PCR using the deep immunoSEQ assay. Extracted genomic DNA from each cell subset was distributed evenly across all wells of several immunoSEQ 96-well plates, and each plate was treated as a replicate. Each replicate PCR for sorted subsets received about 210 ng genomic DNA, equal to tens of thousands of T cell genomes. The purified libraries were quantified using a Qubit 3.0 fluorometer, sized with a Bioanalyzer 2100, and then quantified again using the KAPA Library Quantification kit. Every immunoSEQ 96-well plate was sequenced on a separate single-read 150-cycle Illumina NextSeq 550 flow cell. Under the source paper's analysis protocol: Because the immunoSEQ output included only junctional sequences and no quality scores, the filtering could not be the same as the filtering used for full-length reads. To assign V/J genes and CDR3, sequences were annotated against IMGT germline references using PyIR, a Python wrapper for IgBLAST v1.9. Reads were filtered out if the reads had weak V/J assignments (E-value above 1e-6), no CDR3, stop codons, out-of-frame junctions, or ambiguous translated residues. V3J clonotypes were defined as sequences sharing the same inferred V gene, J gene, and CDR3 amino acid sequence. Percentage overlap between repertoires was calculated by dividing the number of shared unique clonotypes by the size of the smaller repertoire. Richness of each repertoire was evaluated using RTK rarefaction, the Chao1 estimator, and Recon v2.1 estimates of unobserved clonotypes. OLGA was used to compute generation probabilities for all TCRbeta clonotypes that the gDNA method yielded from a few donors. The immuneACCESS repertoire file appears here via TCRdb, limited to in-frame rearrangements. These files lack a portion of the clones; in checked studies, under half of the deficit traces to unresolved V genes, and the cause of the others is not known. The DNA gave D and trimming, while V, J and clone size come from that table. In this sample the table shows 85,000 to 100,000 clones, roughly three quarters of which occur a single time. The ten largest clones add up to 45% to 55% of the sample.

The sequenced sample was memory CD8+ T cells sorted from blood. The meaning of the sample's cell subset or site label: CD45RO+ cells pooled with CCR7-negative TemRA cells. The rearranged chain carries TRBV18 and TRBJ1-3; too little of a D gene remains to name it. This receptor was taken from a young man in good health. CDR3 protein: CASSPLKHSGNTIYF. The bases read TGTGCCAGCTCACCACTCAAACACTCTGGAAACACCATATATTTT.